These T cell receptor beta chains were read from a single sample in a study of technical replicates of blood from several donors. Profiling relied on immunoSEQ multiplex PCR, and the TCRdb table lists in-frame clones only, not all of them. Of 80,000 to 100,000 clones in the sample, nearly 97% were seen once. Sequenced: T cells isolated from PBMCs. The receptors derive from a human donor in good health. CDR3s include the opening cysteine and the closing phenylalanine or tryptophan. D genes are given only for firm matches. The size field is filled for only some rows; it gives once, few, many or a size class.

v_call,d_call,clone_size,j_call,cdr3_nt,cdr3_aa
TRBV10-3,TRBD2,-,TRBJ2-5,TGTGCCATCAGTGGCGGGCTAGCGGGCCAACAGACCCAGTACTTC,CAISGGLAGQQTQYF
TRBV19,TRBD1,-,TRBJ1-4,TGTGCCAGTAGTATAAGGGGGACAGGGGTTGAAAAACTGTTTTTT,CASSIRGTGVEKLFF
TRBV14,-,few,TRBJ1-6,TGTGCCAGCAGCCAAGAACGGGGTTTTGGTTCACCCCTCCACTTT,CASSQERGFGSPLHF
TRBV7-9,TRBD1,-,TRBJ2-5,TGTGCCAGCAGCATTTACAGGGGGCGGGAGGAGACCCAGTACTTC,CASSIYRGREETQYF
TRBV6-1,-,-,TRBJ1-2,TGTGCCAGCAGTGAAGTCGCGGCTTACTATGGCTACACCTTC,CASSEVAAYYGYTF
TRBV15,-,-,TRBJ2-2,TGTGCCACCAGCAGGGACAGCGCCTCTGGGGAGCTGTTTTTT,CATSRDSASGELFF
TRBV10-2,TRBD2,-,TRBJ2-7,TGCGCCAGCAGTGACCTTAGCGGGAGTCTCTACGAGCAGTACTTC,CASSDLSGSLYEQYF
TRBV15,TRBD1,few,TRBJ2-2,TGTGCCACCAGCACCGGGACAGGGGGTTCCGGGGAGCTGTTTTTT,CATSTGTGGSGELFF
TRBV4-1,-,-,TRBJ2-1,TGCGCCAGCAGCCCAGTGCACCAAAATGAGCAGTTCTTC,CASSPVHQNEQFF
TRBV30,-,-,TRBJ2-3,TGTGCCTGGAGTGTGGGGCTCTACACAGATACGCAGTATTTT,CAWSVGLYTDTQYF
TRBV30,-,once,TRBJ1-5,TGTGCCTGGACGGGACACGGCAATCAGCCCCAGCATTTT,CAWTGHGNQPQHF
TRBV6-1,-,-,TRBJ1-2,TGTGCCAGCAGTGAAAGCGTTCCCTATGGCTACACCTTC,CASSESVPYGYTF
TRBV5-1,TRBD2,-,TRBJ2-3,TGCGCCAGCAACCCGGGACTAGCGGGGGTGAAAGATACGCAGTATTTT,CASNPGLAGVKDTQYF
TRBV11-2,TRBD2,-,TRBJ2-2,TGTGCCAGCAGCCCAAGGGAGGGGAACACCGGGGAGCTGTTTTTT,CASSPREGNTGELFF
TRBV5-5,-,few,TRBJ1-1,TGTGCCAGCAGCTTAGGTGGACTTGAAGCTTTCTTT,CASSLGGLEAFF
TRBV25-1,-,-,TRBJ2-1,TGTGCCAGCAGTGAATCCCGACTCGAAACACCAAACAATGAGCAGTTCTTC,CASSESRLETPNNEQFF
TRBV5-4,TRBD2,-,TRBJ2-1,TGTGCCAGCAGCCACGGGCTAGCGGGGGGGATATCATTGGATGAGCAGTTCTTC,CASSHGLAGGISLDEQFF
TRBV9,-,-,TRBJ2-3,TGTGCCAGCAGCGTAGAAGTGAGGCCAGCGACGGATACGCAGTATTTT,CASSVEVRPATDTQYF
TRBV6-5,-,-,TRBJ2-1,TGTGCCAGCAGCTCAACAGGGTTCGCCTACAATGAGCAGTTCTTC,CASSSTGFAYNEQFF
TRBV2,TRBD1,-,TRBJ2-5,TGTGCCAGCAGGGGTATAGACGACAGGGGATGGGAAGAGACCCAGTACTTC,CASRGIDDRGWEETQYF
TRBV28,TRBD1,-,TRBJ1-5,TGTGCCAGCAGTTTAATTTACTTTGACCCTGGCCGGGACAGGGACGTAGATAGCAATCAGCCCCAGCATTTT,CASSLIYFDPGRDRDVDSNQPQHF
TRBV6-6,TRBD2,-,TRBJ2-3,TGTGCCAGCAGTCCGGGACTAGCGGGAACAGATACGCAGTATTTT,CASSPGLAGTDTQYF
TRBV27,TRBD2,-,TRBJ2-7,TGTGCCAGCAGGCCAATAGCGGGAGCCTCCTACGAGCAGTACTTC,CASRPIAGASYEQYF
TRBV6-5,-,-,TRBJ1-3,TGTGCCAGCACCCCCAATGGAAACACCATATATTTT,CASTPNGNTIYF